The rows below give T cell receptor beta chains drawn from one sample of a study of Ad26.COV2.S vaccination and SARS-CoV-2 variants. The table came from immunoSEQ multiplex PCR; TCRdb's copy has only in-frame clones and leaves some out. The sample shows over 400,000 clones, roughly 90% of them seen only once. The sequencing used peripheral blood, collected in a trial of Ad26.COV2.S vaccine versus placebo. The source of these receptors is a person between 18 and 60 years old who received the Ad26.COV2.S COVID-19 vaccine or a placebo. Each CDR3 is given with its conserved first and last residue.

v_call: TRBV2
j_call: TRBJ2-7
cdr3_aa: CASKQGGPYEQYF

v_call: TRBV28
j_call: TRBJ2-5
cdr3_aa: CASSLFAGGETQYF

v_call: TRBV7-2
j_call: TRBJ2-7
cdr3_aa: CASSLNHGLRGDEQYF

v_call: TRBV5-4
j_call: TRBJ2-3
cdr3_aa: CASSSPLTRADTQYF

v_call: TRBV5-4
j_call: TRBJ1-2
cdr3_aa: CASSLKNTGYYTF

v_call: TRBV7-2
j_call: TRBJ1-2
cdr3_aa: CASSTGTFSHGYTF

v_call: TRBV6-4
j_call: TRBJ1-2
cdr3_aa: CASSDSGGSPIYGYTF

v_call: TRBV19
j_call: TRBJ2-1
cdr3_aa: CASSMRLFNEQFF

v_call: TRBV5-1
j_call: TRBJ2-3
cdr3_aa: CASSSQGSTDTQYF

v_call: TRBV7-9
j_call: TRBJ2-1
cdr3_aa: CASEAGNSYNEQFF

v_call: TRBV7-6
j_call: TRBJ2-3
cdr3_aa: CASSLLAQDTQYF

v_call: TRBV2
j_call: TRBJ2-7
cdr3_aa: CASRTDSF

v_call: TRBV28
j_call: TRBJ2-7
cdr3_aa: CASSLQGPPYEQYF

v_call: TRBV7-8
j_call: TRBJ2-6
cdr3_aa: CASSPLQRAGANVLTF

v_call: TRBV10-1
j_call: TRBJ1-2
cdr3_aa: CASSDRQGRGYTF

v_call: TRBV5-1
j_call: TRBJ1-3
cdr3_aa: CASSLEGNSGNTIYF

v_call: TRBV30
j_call: TRBJ1-2
cdr3_aa: CAWTLQQGDGYTF

v_call: TRBV5-6
j_call: TRBJ1-2
cdr3_aa: CASSGGQSLISYGYTF

v_call: TRBV15
j_call: TRBJ1-4
cdr3_aa: CATSRAKKSEKLFF

v_call: TRBV27
j_call: TRBJ1-2
cdr3_aa: CASSTGVDYGYTF

v_call: TRBV19
j_call: TRBJ2-1
cdr3_aa: CASSIDRGSWDYRGDEQFF

v_call: TRBV30
j_call: TRBJ1-2
cdr3_aa: CAWSESDGGALDNYGYTF

v_call: TRBV27
j_call: TRBJ1-6
cdr3_aa: CASSATGTRNSPLHF

v_call: TRBV19
j_call: TRBJ1-1
cdr3_aa: CASSIAANTEAFF

v_call: TRBV27
j_call: TRBJ1-2
cdr3_aa: CASSLSSGNYGYTF

v_call: TRBV7-9
j_call: TRBJ1-2
cdr3_aa: CASSNGGGENYGYTF

v_call: TRBV9
j_call: TRBJ2-5
cdr3_aa: CASSVTGQQQETQYF

v_call: TRBV6-2/TRBV6-3
j_call: TRBJ2-7
cdr3_aa: CASSSPGRFLSYEQYF

v_call: TRBV5-3
j_call: TRBJ1-3
cdr3_aa: CARSCPGQGVGNTIYF

v_call: TRBV4-3
j_call: TRBJ2-1
cdr3_aa: CASSRLTGTSVDNEQFF

v_call: TRBV29-1
j_call: TRBJ2-1
cdr3_aa: CSVEDDRRWNEQFF

v_call: TRBV2
j_call: TRBJ1-1
cdr3_aa: CASRGGQKNTEAFF

v_call: TRBV7-8
j_call: TRBJ2-7
cdr3_aa: CASSLGTAYEQYF

v_call: TRBV30
j_call: TRBJ2-4
cdr3_aa: CAWSRQAKNIQYF

v_call: TRBV7-6
j_call: TRBJ1-5
cdr3_aa: CASSREAGFSNQPQHF

v_call: TRBV3-1/TRBV3-2
j_call: TRBJ1-4
cdr3_aa: CASSLGQGDEKLFF

v_call: TRBV12-3/TRBV12-4
j_call: TRBJ1-2
cdr3_aa: CASSRTGNYGYTF

v_call: TRBV2
j_call: TRBJ2-7
cdr3_aa: CASSGGSGADYYEQYF

v_call: TRBV9
j_call: TRBJ2-3
cdr3_aa: CASSVLGLAGGTDTQYF

v_call: TRBV11-2
j_call: TRBJ1-2
cdr3_aa: CASSLEGGRNYGYTF

v_call: TRBV4-3
j_call: TRBJ1-6
cdr3_aa: CASSQDPFGTGIGNSPLHF

v_call: TRBV6-2/TRBV6-3
j_call: TRBJ1-5
cdr3_aa: CASSYPGERNQPQHF

v_call: TRBV7-9
j_call: TRBJ2-7
cdr3_aa: CASSLAGRPYEQYF

v_call: TRBV6-5
j_call: TRBJ1-1
cdr3_aa: CASSPGTRNTEAFF

v_call: TRBV5-1
j_call: TRBJ2-3
cdr3_aa: CASSLWGTDTQYF

v_call: TRBV7-2
j_call: TRBJ1-2
cdr3_aa: CASSLGGGYGYTF

v_call: TRBV30
j_call: TRBJ1-2
cdr3_aa: CAWSVPFVRAVYGYTF

v_call: TRBV24-1
j_call: TRBJ2-5
cdr3_aa: CATSDKVMRQGWLETQYF

v_call: TRBV18
j_call: TRBJ1-1
cdr3_aa: CASSPRRGAQGDTEAFF

v_call: TRBV21-1
j_call: TRBJ1-2
cdr3_aa: CASSKPPGTGTNYGYTF

v_call: TRBV12-5
j_call: TRBJ1-3
cdr3_aa: CASGFEGVTIYF

v_call: TRBV4-3
j_call: TRBJ1-2
cdr3_aa: CASSQVVGDVYGYTF

v_call: TRBV15
j_call: TRBJ1-3
cdr3_aa: CATPDRTGNTIYF

v_call: TRBV2
j_call: TRBJ2-7
cdr3_aa: CASRGPLRGGYEQYF